This T cell receptor beta chain came from a study of shared clonotypes between healthy human individuals. Regarding the study as a whole: Sharing across four donors was highest in naive CD4 (around 5%) and lowest in memory CD8 (roughly 0.4%). In general, naive subsets displayed greater estimated richness than memory subsets did.

Ten or more counts support this clone. Its antigen is unknown. Other DNA sequences from this sample encode an identical CDR3 as well. V trimming: 2 bases; J trimming: 0 bases; junction bases outside the gene matches: 1. The CDR3 sequence is 16 residues long. In germline, CDR1 is MDHEN, CDR2 SYDVKM. Deep-level running was used for the assay. Under the authors' procedure: Junction-only sequences produced by ImmunoSEQ had no quality scores, so filtering differed. Measured with immunoSEQ multiplex PCR; TCRdb has only the in-frame clones, and not every one. From that table come the V and J calls and clone size; the DNA was used to work out D and trimming. The sample consists of approximately 87,000 clones, around 57% of them appearing once.

Sequenced input: memory CD8+ T cells sorted from blood. Subset specified: CD45RO+ cells pooled with CCR7-negative TemRA cells. The chain combines TRBV28 with TRBJ2-6; 7 bases agree with TRBD1. The receptor was isolated from a man between 25 and 39 years old in good health. This CDR3 is CASSLGTVSGANVLTF. The CDR3 DNA reads TGTGCCAGCAGTTTAGGGACAGTCTCTGGGGCCAACGTCCTGACTTTC.